The present TCR beta chain was sequenced within a study of blood T cells in healthy people across ages. Study conclusions and caveats: Observed TCR beta diversity per million T cells went down as age went up. This fall followed a roughly linear course with age.

V was cut by 0 bases and J by 0 bases, with 2 bases left in between. The CDR3 spans 14 residues. Germline CDR1 reads SGHTA; CDR2 reads FQGNSA. Extracted total RNA amounted to at least 5.5 micrograms for each sample. The second PCR ran roughly 6 to 11 cycles with a sample-barcoded 5' primer and J-beta primers. A tag from a template-switch adaptor with 12 random nucleotides marked each cDNA molecule. TCRdb re-called the 5' RACE reads with MiXCR, one entry per CDR3 protein. Altogether 600,000 to 650,000 distinct CDR3 sequences are present, 45% to 65% being singletons, with the ten largest covering 30% to 40%. This clonotype was counted between two and nine times. Its antigen is unidentified.

The rearrangement links TRBV7-2 to TRBJ2-2; D is uncertain. Sequencing was carried out using blood. This receptor was obtained from a man in his fifties or sixties in good health. The CDR3 coding sequence is TGTGCCAGCAGCTTAGCGCCGAACACCGGGGAGCTGTTTTTT. Translation gives CASSLAPNTGELFF.